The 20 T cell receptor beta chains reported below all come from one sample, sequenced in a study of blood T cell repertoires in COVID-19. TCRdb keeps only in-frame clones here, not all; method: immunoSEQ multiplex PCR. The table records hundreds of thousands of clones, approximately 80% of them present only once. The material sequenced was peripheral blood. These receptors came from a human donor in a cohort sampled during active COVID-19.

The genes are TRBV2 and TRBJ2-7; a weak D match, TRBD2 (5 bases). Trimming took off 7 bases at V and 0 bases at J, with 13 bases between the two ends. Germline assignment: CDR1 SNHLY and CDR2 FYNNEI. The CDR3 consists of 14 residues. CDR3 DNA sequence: TGTGCCAGCATTTTGACGGGAAGCTCCTACGAGCAGTACTTC. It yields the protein CASILTGSSYEQYF.

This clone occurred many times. The CDR3 region has the DNA TGCGCCAGCAGCTTGGGGGCTAATCAGCCCCAGCATTTT. Encoded protein: CASSLGANQPQHF. The gene calls are TRBV5-1 and TRBJ1-5; unclear D gene. This CDR3 is built from 13 residues. The V end lost 0 bases, the J end lost 4 bases, and 5 bases lay between the germline ends. The germline gives CDR1 SGHRS, CDR2 YFSETQ.

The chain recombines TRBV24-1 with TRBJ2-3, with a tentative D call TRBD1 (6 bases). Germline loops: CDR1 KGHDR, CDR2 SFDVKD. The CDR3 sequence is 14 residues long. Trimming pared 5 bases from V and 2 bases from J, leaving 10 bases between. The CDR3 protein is CATSGTALTDTQYF. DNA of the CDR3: TGTGCCACCAGTGGGACAGCCCTCACAGATACGCAGTATTTT.

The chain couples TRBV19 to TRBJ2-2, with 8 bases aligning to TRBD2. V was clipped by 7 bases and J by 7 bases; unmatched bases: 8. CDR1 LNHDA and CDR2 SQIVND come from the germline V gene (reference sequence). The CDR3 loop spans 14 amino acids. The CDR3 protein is CASTSGSTSGELFF. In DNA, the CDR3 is TGTGCCAGTACCAGCGGGAGTACGAGCGGGGAGCTGTTTTTT.

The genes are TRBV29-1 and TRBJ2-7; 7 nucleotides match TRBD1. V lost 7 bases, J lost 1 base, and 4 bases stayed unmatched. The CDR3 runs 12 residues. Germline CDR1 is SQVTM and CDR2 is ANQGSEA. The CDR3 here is CSATGFSYEQYF. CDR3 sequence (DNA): TGCAGCGCGACAGGGTTTTCCTACGAGCAGTACTTC.

CDR3 coding DNA: TGTGCCAGCAGTGAAACGACAGGGTCCTATGGCTACACCTTC. Protein: CASSETTGSYGYTF. The gene calls are TRBV6-1 and TRBJ1-2; 7 bases are a match to TRBD1. In germline, CDR1 is MNHNS, CDR2 SASEGT. The CDR3 consists of 14 residues. V shed 2 bases and J 4 bases; nucleotides not matched to a gene: 4.

The CDR3: CASSARQGKSSGYTF. In DNA, the CDR3 is TGTGCCAGCAGCGCAAGACAGGGGAAGAGTAGTGGCTACACCTTC. The rearrangement links TRBV5-6 to TRBJ1-2; 8 bases are shared with TRBD1. The CDR3 runs 15 residues. Germline CDR1 SGHDT, CDR2 YYEEEE. With V trimmed by 4 bases and J by 7 bases, 12 bases remained unmatched.

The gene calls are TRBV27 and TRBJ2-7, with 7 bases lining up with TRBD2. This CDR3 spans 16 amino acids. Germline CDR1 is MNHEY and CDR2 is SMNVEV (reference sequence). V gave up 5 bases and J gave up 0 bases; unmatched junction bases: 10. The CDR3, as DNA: TGTGCCAGCAGTCCGGAAGGAAGCGGGGTCTCCTACGAGCAGTACTTC. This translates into CASSPEGSGVSYEQYF.

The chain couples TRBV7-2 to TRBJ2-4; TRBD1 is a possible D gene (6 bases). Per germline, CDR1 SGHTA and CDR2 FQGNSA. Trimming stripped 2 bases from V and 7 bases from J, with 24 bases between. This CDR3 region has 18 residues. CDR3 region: CASSLMAPGVGSGNIQYF. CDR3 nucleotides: TGTGCCAGCAGCTTAATGGCCCCAGGGGTAGGAAGTGGGAACATTCAGTACTTC.

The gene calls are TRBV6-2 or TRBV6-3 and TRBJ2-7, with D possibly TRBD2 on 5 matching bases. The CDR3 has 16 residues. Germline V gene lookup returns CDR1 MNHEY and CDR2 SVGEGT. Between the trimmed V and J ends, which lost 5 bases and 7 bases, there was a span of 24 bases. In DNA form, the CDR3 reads TGTGCCAGCAGTCCCGTGATGAGCGGAGGTGGCAAGGAGCAGTACTTC. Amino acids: CASSPVMSGGGKEQYF.

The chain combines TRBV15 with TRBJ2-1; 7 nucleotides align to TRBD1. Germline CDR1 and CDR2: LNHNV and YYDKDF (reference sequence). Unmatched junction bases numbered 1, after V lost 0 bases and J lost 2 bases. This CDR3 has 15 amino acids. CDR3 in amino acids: CATSRDQGAYNEQFF. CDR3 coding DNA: TGTGCCACCAGCAGAGATCAGGGGGCCTACAATGAGCAGTTCTTC. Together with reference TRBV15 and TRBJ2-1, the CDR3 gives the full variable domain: DAMVIQNPRYQVTQFGKPVTLSCSQTLNHNVMYWYQQKSSQAPKLLFHYYDKDFNNEADTPDNFQSRRPNTSFCFLDIRSPGLGDTAMYLCATSRDQGAYNEQFFGPGTRLTVL.

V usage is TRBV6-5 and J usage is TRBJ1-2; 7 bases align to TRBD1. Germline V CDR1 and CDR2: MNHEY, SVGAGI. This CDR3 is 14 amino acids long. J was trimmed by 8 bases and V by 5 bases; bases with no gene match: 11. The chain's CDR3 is CASSNRGPTIGYTF. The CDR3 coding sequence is TGTGCCAGCAGTAACAGGGGTCCCACCATCGGCTACACCTTC.

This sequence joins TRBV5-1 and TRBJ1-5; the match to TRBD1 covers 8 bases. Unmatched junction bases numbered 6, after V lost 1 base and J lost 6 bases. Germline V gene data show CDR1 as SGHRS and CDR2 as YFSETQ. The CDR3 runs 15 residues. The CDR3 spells CASSLTGGSGQPQHF. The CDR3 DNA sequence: TGCGCCAGCAGCTTGACAGGGGGGAGCGGTCAGCCCCAGCATTTT.

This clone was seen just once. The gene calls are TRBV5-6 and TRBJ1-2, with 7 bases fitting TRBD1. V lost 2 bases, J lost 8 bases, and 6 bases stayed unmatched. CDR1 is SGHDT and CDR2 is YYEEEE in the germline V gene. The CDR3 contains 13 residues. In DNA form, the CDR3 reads TGTGCCAGCAGCTTAGGGGGCATTCGGGGCTACACCTTC. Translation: CASSLGGIRGYTF.

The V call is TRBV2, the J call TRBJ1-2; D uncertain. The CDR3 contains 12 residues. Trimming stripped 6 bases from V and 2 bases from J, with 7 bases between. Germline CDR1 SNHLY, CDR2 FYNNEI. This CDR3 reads CASSEINYGYTF. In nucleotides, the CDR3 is TGTGCCAGCAGCGAAATAAACTATGGCTACACCTTC. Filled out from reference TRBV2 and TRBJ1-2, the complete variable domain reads EPEVTQTPSHQVTQMGQEVILRCVPISNHLYFYWYRQILGQKVEFLVSFYNNEISEKSEIFDDQFSVERPDGSNFTLKIRSTKLEDSAMYFCASSEINYGYTFGSGTRLTVV.

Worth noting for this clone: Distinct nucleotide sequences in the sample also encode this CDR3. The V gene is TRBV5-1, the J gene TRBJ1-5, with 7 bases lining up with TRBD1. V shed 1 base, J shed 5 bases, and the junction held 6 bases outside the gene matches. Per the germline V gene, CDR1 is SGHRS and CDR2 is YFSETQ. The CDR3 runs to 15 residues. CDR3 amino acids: CASSLTGDTYQPQHF. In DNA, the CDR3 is TGCGCCAGCAGCTTGACAGGGGACACTTATCAGCCCCAGCATTTT.

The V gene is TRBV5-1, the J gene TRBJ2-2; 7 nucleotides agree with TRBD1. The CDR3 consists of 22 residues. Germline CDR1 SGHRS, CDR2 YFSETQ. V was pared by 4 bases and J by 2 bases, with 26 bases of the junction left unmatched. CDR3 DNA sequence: TGCGCCAGCAGCCACACTTTATTTCCCGACAGGGCCGAGGCCGGAAACACCGGGGAGCTGTTTTTT. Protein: CASSHTLFPDRAEAGNTGELFF. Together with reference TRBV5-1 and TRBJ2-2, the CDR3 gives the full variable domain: KAGVTQTPRYLIKTRGQQVTLSCSPISGHRSVSWYQQTPGQGLQFLFEYFSETQRNKGNFPGRFSGRQFSNSRSEMNVSTLELGDSALYLCASSHTLFPDRAEAGNTGELFFGEGSRLTVL.

As DNA, the CDR3 is TGTGCCAGCACTCACGGGGGGAATATCGCAGATACGCAGTATTTT. Translated, it gives CASTHGGNIADTQYF. The V call is TRBV6-5, the J call TRBJ2-3, with 7 bases fitting TRBD2. The V gene's germline CDR1 is MNHEY and CDR2 SVGAGI. V was pared by 7 bases and J by 4 bases, with 11 bases of the junction left unmatched. The CDR3 has 15 amino acids.

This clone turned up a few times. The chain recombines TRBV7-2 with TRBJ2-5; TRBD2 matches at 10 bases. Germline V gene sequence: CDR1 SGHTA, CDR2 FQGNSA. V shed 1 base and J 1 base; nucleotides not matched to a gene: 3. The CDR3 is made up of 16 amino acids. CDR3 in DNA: TGTGCCAGCAGCTTAGTCCAGCGGGGGGGCCAAGAGACCCAGTACTTC. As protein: CASSLVQRGGQETQYF.

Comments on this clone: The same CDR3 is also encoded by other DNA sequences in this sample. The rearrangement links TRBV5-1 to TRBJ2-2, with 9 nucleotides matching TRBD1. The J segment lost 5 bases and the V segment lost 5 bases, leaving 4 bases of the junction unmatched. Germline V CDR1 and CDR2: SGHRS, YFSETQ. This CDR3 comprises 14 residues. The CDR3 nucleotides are TGCGCCAGCAGTTGGGGACAGGGTACCGGGGAGCTGTTTTTT. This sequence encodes CASSWGQGTGELFF.